This T cell receptor (beta chain) was sequenced during a study of blood T cell repertoires in COVID-19. Study summary: There were acute and convalescent COVID-19 samples, and they came from the United States, Italy and Spain. In each case, the material was cDNA or gDNA derived from T cells, B-cell-depleted T cells, or PBMCs.

Germline lookup yields CDR1 MNHEY and CDR2 SVGAGI. The CDR3 is made up of 14 amino acids. With 6 bases clipped from V and 6 bases from J, the junction kept 4 bases outside the gene matches. Per the original methods: By means of reference gene primer amplification, nucleated cell counts were estimated. Measured with immunoSEQ multiplex PCR; TCRdb has only the in-frame clones, and not every one. Clonal size and the V and J genes are those of that table, whereas D and trimming came from the DNA. Of 310,000 or so clones detected, roughly nine tenths appear once; the ten largest clones hold roughly 2.2%. Input material: peripheral blood. J is TRBJ2-2 and V is TRBV6-5, with 10 positions matching TRBD2. The receptor comes from a woman aged 45-65 years who had recovered from COVID-19. The CDR3 here is CASRPGLASGELFF. Written as DNA, the CDR3 is TGTGCCAGCAGACCGGGACTAGCGTCCGGGGAGCTGTTTTTT.